The next 25 T cell receptor beta chains were all read from a single sample in a study of T cells in Graves' hyperthyroidism and ophthalmopathy. RNA transcripts served as the template for amplifying TCR beta CDR3 regions. In the first-round RT-PCR of the TCR CDR3, the HTBI primer set was used. TCRdb fed the multiplex PCR reads into MiXCR, producing one record per CDR3 protein. The table includes 700,000 to 850,000 distinct CDR3 sequences, approximately 40% detected once. Sequenced sample: blood. All receptors come from a woman aged 40 to 55 with Graves' hyperthyroidism.

A remark on this clonotype: Mismatch with germline at one junction end may stem from a read error. V is TRBV4-1 and J is TRBJ1-5; D is uncertain. Germline CDR1 and CDR2: MGHRA and YSYEKL. This CDR3 region has 15 residues. Written as DNA, the CDR3 is TGCGCCGGCAGCCAAGACTCCGGTTGGAGTCAGCCCCAGCATTTT. It translates to CAGSQDSGWSQPQHF.

V gene TRBV20-1 combines with J gene TRBJ2-7; 8 bases align to TRBD2. CDR1 and CDR2 (germline): DFQATT, SNEGSKA (reference sequence). J gave up 2 bases and V 0 bases, and 6 bases lay outside the gene matches. The CDR3 length is 15 residues. CDR3 region: CSARDPHGRAYEQYF. For the CDR3, the DNA is TGCAGTGCTAGAGATCCCCACGGGAGGGCCTACGAGCAGTACTTC.

The chain combines TRBV19 with TRBJ1-1; 8 positions agree with TRBD1. The CDR3 contains 15 residues. Germline V CDR1 and CDR2: LNHDA, SQIVND (reference sequence). Trimming removed 3 bases from V and 7 bases from J; junction bases left unmatched: 10. CDR3 nucleotides: TGTGCCAGTAGTATGTCAACGACAGGGGCTAATGAAGCTTTCTTT. Its translation is CASSMSTTGANEAFF.

The chain is built from TRBV4-3 and TRBJ2-7; 7 bases map to TRBD2. The junction had 9 bases not matched to a gene; V was cut back by 4 bases and J by 6 bases. Germline CDR1 LGHNA, CDR2 YSLEER. This CDR3 has 14 amino acids. Here the CDR3 DNA reads TGCGCCAGCAGCCTTGGGCGACTAGCCAGCGAGCAGTACTTC. It is translated as CASSLGRLASEQYF.

The chain recombines TRBV7-9 with TRBJ2-7; D is unclear. CDR1 is SEHNR, CDR2 FQNEAQ, per germline (reference sequence). V was pared by 4 bases and J by 4 bases, with 11 bases between. The CDR3 is made up of 13 amino acids. CDR3 sequence: CASSSTKGYEQYF. For the CDR3, the DNA is TGTGCCAGCAGCTCCACGAAAGGGTACGAGCAGTACTTC. Looking up the rest from reference TRBV7-9 and TRBJ2-7 gives the full variable domain: DTGVSQNPRHKITKRGQNVTFRCDPISEHNRLYWYRQTLGQGPEFLTYFQNEAQLEKSRLLSDRFSAERPKGSFSTLEIQRTEQGDSAMYLCASSSTKGYEQYFGPGTRLTVT.

In this sample, this clonotype turned up many times. The genes are TRBV19 and TRBJ1-2; D perhaps matches TRBD1 (6 bases). This CDR3 spans 12 amino acids. V gave up 8 bases and J gave up 3 bases, with 10 bases separating them. CDR1 is LNHDA, CDR2 SQIVND, per germline (reference sequence). The CDR3 sequence is CASDRRDYGYTF. CDR3 nucleotide sequence: TGTGCCAGTGACAGGAGAGACTATGGCTACACCTTC. The complete variable domain, with remaining parts taken from reference TRBV19 and TRBJ1-2, reads DGGITQSPKYLFRKEGQNVTLSCEQNLNHDAMYWYRQDPGQGLRLIYYSQIVNDFQKGDIAEGYSVSREKKESFPLTVTSAQKNPTAFYLCASDRRDYGYTFGSGTRLTVV.

This clonotype was seen a few times. The V and J genes are TRBV7-2 and TRBJ1-2, with D possibly TRBD1 on 5 matching bases. CDR3 length equals 17 residues. Germline CDR1 SGHTA, CDR2 FQGNSA. Trimming left V 5 bases short and J 0 bases short, with 19 bases between. CDR3 residues: CASSGNAVGGTNYGYTF. CDR3 sequence (DNA): TGTGCCAGCAGCGGCAACGCAGTCGGGGGAACTAACTATGGCTACACCTTC.

V is TRBV28 and J is TRBJ2-6; no reliable D call. This CDR3 is built from 15 residues. Germline values: CDR1 MDHEN, CDR2 SYDVKM. Between the trimmed V and J ends, which lost 5 bases and 0 bases, there was a span of 8 bases. The CDR3 loop reads CASSDEGSGANVLTF. The CDR3, as DNA: TGTGCCAGCAGTGATGAAGGCTCTGGGGCCAACGTCCTGACTTTC.

This rearrangement joins TRBV5-5 to TRBJ1-6; D perhaps matches TRBD1 (6 bases). Looked up from germline, CDR1 is SGHKS and CDR2 is YYEKEE (reference sequence). The CDR3 is 17 residues long. Trimming removed 4 bases from V and 3 bases from J, with 17 bases in between. The CDR3 protein is CASSPTGGGDYNSPLHF. CDR3 coding DNA: TGTGCCAGCAGCCCGACGGGGGGGGGCGACTATAATTCACCCCTCCACTTT.

This clonotype was counted many times. This chain links TRBV20-1 with TRBJ1-2; unclear D gene. V gave up 3 bases and J gave up 1 base, with 9 bases separating them. The CDR3 has 13 residues. Looked up from germline, CDR1 is DFQATT and CDR2 is SNEGSKA (reference sequence). For the CDR3, the DNA is TGCAGTGCTAGGACCAGGTTTAACTATGGCTACACCTTC. This translates into CSARTRFNYGYTF.

On this clonotype itself: A much larger clone lies one base from this, so it may be a read error. The rearrangement links TRBV9 to TRBJ1-2; weak D call: TRBD1 (6 bases). The germline V gene encodes CDR1 SGDLS and CDR2 YYNGEE. The CDR3 has 13 residues. The DNA of the CDR3 is TGTGCCCGCAGCCCCGACAGGATCTATGGCTACACCTTC. This codes for CARSPDRIYGYTF.

There are a few counts of this clonotype. V usage is TRBV25-1 and J usage is TRBJ2-3; D unclear. The CDR3 has 15 amino acids. Germline V gene data show CDR1 as MGHDK and CDR2 as SYGVNS. V was trimmed by 3 bases and J by 2 bases, leaving 12 bases between them. The CDR3 DNA reads as TGTGCCAGCAGTGATCTGAGTTCACCCACAGATACGCAGTATTTT. It specifies CASSDLSSPTDTQYF.

The chain joins TRBV11-1 to TRBJ2-2; D ambiguous. V was clipped by 7 bases and J by 1 base, with 10 bases between them. Germline CDR1 reads SGHAT; CDR2 reads FQDESV (reference sequence). The CDR3 consists of 14 residues. In DNA form, the CDR3 reads TGTGCCAGCACTAGAATGGAGAACACCGGGGAGCTGTTTTTT. Translation gives CASTRMENTGELFF.

In regard to this clonotype: This may be a read error: a much more frequent sequence differs by one nucleotide. The chain combines TRBV7-2 with TRBJ2-2; 8 bases match TRBD1. Germline loops: CDR1 SGHTA, CDR2 FQGNSA. This CDR3 comprises 15 residues. The CDR3 region has the DNA TGTGCCAGCACCAGGACAGGGTTATGGACCGAGGAGCTGTTTTTT. Protein: CASTRTGLWTEELFF.

This clonotype was seen a single time. J is TRBJ1-5 and V is TRBV15; D not certain. Germline CDR1 and CDR2: LNHNV and YYDKDF (reference sequence). V lost 3 bases and J lost 4, with 10 bases in between. The CDR3 contains 14 residues. The CDR3 reads CATSSFAANQPQHF. The CDR3 DNA follows: TGTGCCACCAGCAGTTTTGCGGCAAATCAGCCCCAGCATTTT.

The chain's CDR3 is CASSPFLWPSQPQHF. The CDR3 DNA is TGTGCCAGCAGCCCCTTCCTCTGGCCGAGCCAGCCCCAGCATTTT. This sequence joins TRBV10-3 and TRBJ1-5; D remains unclear. The germline CDR1 and CDR2 sequences are ENHRY and SYGVKD. This CDR3 comprises 15 residues. Deletions cut 10 bases from V and 7 bases from J, with 23 bases between.

This clonotype showed up just a few times. The rearrangement joins TRBV3-1 to TRBJ1-5, with TRBD1 identical over 8 bases. This CDR3 comprises 15 residues. With 1 base clipped from V and 7 bases from J, the junction kept 6 bases outside the gene matches. Germline V CDR1 and CDR2: LGHDT, YNNKEL (reference sequence). The CDR3: CASSQGTGKLQPQHF. Written as DNA, the CDR3 is TGTGCCAGCAGCCAAGGGACAGGGAAATTACAGCCCCAGCATTTT.

The CDR3 DNA is TGTGCCAGCAGCTTAGGATTTGGTTCACCCCTCCACTTT. Translating gives CASSLGFGSPLHF. This chain uses TRBV7-2 with TRBJ1-6; D ambiguous. The germline CDR1 and CDR2 sequences are SGHTA and FQGNSA. Trimming took 1 base from V and 9 from J, leaving 7 bases between them. The CDR3 consists of 13 residues.

This clonotype was observed many times. The chain couples TRBV25-1 to TRBJ1-3; no firm D call. Germline V gene sequence: CDR1 MGHDK, CDR2 SYGVNS. The CDR3 is made up of 16 amino acids. V was clipped by 0 bases and J by 1 base, with 10 bases between them. The CDR3 reads CASSEYGIPSGNTIYF. The CDR3 DNA sequence: TGTGCCAGCAGTGAATACGGGATCCCATCTGGAAACACCATATATTTT.

Many counts were recorded for this clonotype. V is TRBV10-2 and J is TRBJ2-7, with D perhaps assigned TRBD1 or TRBD2 (5 bases each). Germline assignment: CDR1 WSHSY and CDR2 SAAADI. Trimming cost V 4 bases and J 4 bases, with 20 bases left between them. CDR3 size: 16 residues. CDR3 protein: CASSVGTGHPLYEQYF. The CDR3 DNA reads as TGCGCCAGCAGTGTGGGGACGGGCCACCCACTATACGAGCAGTACTTC.

This rearrangement joins TRBV7-9 to TRBJ1-1; 11 bases map to TRBD1. The CDR3 consists of 16 residues. CDR1 is SEHNR, CDR2 FQNEAQ, per germline (reference sequence). V shed 5 bases, J shed 8 bases, and the junction held 13 bases outside the gene matches. The CDR3 sequence is CASSPRGTGGKIEAFF. CDR3 bases: TGTGCCAGCAGCCCCCGGGGGACAGGGGGGAAGATAGAAGCTTTCTTT.

This sequence joins TRBV7-8 and TRBJ2-6; unclear D gene. Germline V CDR1 and CDR2: SGHVS, FQNEAQ. Between the trimmed V and J ends, which lost 5 bases and 2 bases, there was a span of 19 bases. This CDR3 comprises 18 residues. The CDR3 sequence is CASSPIQRTPPGANVLTF. CDR3 DNA: TGTGCCAGCAGCCCCATTCAAAGAACGCCTCCTGGGGCCAACGTCCTGACTTTC.

Points on this clonotype: Being one base from a much bigger clone, this may be a read error. V usage is TRBV7-2 and J usage is TRBJ2-2; D might be TRBD2 (7 bases). Germline V gives CDR1 SGHTA, CDR2 FQGNSA. The CDR3 is made up of 16 amino acids. Trimming shortened V by 5 bases and J by 5 bases, and 18 bases separated the two germline ends. This CDR3 is CASSHRGGVATGELFF. CDR3 nucleotides: TGTGCCAGCAGCCACCGAGGGGGGGTTGCGACCGGGGAGCTGTTTTTT.

This clonotype was observed a few times. This sequence joins TRBV20-1 and TRBJ2-2; D unclear. Trimming took off 0 bases at V and 1 base at J, with 15 bases between the two ends. The CDR3 is 17 residues long. The germline V gene encodes CDR1 DFQATT and CDR2 SNEGSKA (reference sequence). This CDR3 reads CSARERTSLWNTGELFF. DNA of the CDR3: TGCAGTGCTAGAGAAAGGACCAGCCTCTGGAACACCGGGGAGCTGTTTTTT.

Ten or more counts support this clonotype. The chain uses TRBV7-2 and TRBJ2-6; D unclear. Germline loops: CDR1 SGHTA, CDR2 FQGNSA. Between the trimmed V and J ends, which lost 6 bases and 0 bases, there was a span of 9 bases. This CDR3 is built from 15 residues. CDR3 DNA sequence: TGTGCCAGCAGGCGACAAAACTCTGGGGCCAACGTCCTGACTTTC. It yields the protein CASRRQNSGANVLTF.